This T cell receptor beta chain was obtained from a study of T cell changes during pregnancy in multiple sclerosis. The data were produced by immunoSEQ multiplex PCR, yet TCRdb's version contains in-frame clones alone and is incomplete. The table lists some 50,000 clones, almost 90% of them singletons, with 1.3% to 1.5% in the top ten. This clone came up once. With 3 bases removed from V and 3 bases from J, the gap between germline ends came to 9 bases. Per the germline V gene, CDR1 is SGHRS and CDR2 is YFSETQ. CDR3 length: 13 amino acids. This receptor was identified in a female donor in good health, enrolled as a control in a pregnancy study. The sample was peripheral blood, taken in the first trimester of pregnancy. The chain uses TRBV5-1 and TRBJ1-1; a possible D gene is TRBD1 (5 bases). The CDR3 spells CASSWGRDTEAFF. CDR3 bases: TGCGCCAGCAGCTGGGGGAGGGACACTGAAGCTTTCTTT.